This is a list of T cell receptor beta chains from one sample in a study of cytomegalovirus exposure and HLA in healthy donors. The method was immunoSEQ multiplex PCR; TCRdb's version includes in-frame clones alone and lacks a portion of them. The table includes approximately 120,000 clones, 60% to 75% detected once. Sequenced material: PBMCs. The origin of the receptors is a woman in her forties or fifties in good health and CMV-seropositive. Both conserved end residues are part of each CDR3. Each record gives: CDR3 DNA, CDR3 protein, clone size, J gene, D gene, V gene. D genes are given only for firm matches. A row's size may be missing; if present it is once, few, many or a size class.

DNA: TGTGCCAGCAGCCAAAGAGGGAGAAATACGGAGACCCAGTACTTC; CDR3: CASSQRGRNTETQYF; size: .; J: TRBJ2-5; D: .; V: TRBV7-2
DNA: TGCGCCAGCAGTGAGGACTTGGGAGTCGGTGGCTACACCTTC; CDR3: CASSEDLGVGGYTF; size: .; J: TRBJ1-2; D: .; V: TRBV10-1
DNA: TGTGCCAGCAGCGGGGGGGGTGGGGCTAATGAAAAACTGTTTTTT; CDR3: CASSGGGGANEKLFF; size: .; J: TRBJ1-4; D: .; V: TRBV9
DNA: TGTGCCAGCAGCCCTGGACAGGGATCGCCCGAGCAGTACTTC; CDR3: CASSPGQGSPEQYF; size: once; J: TRBJ2-7; D: TRBD1; V: TRBV7-2
DNA: TGTGCCAGCAGCCAGGCAACAACGGGACAGGGTAATGAAAAACTGTTTTTT; CDR3: CASSQATTGQGNEKLFF; size: .; J: TRBJ1-4; D: TRBD1; V: TRBV4-2
DNA: TGTGCCAGCAGCTTAGATCGGAGTGTGGAGACCCAGTACTTC; CDR3: CASSLDRSVETQYF; size: .; J: TRBJ2-5; D: .; V: TRBV13
DNA: TGTGCCAGCAGTGATGGGCTCAATGAGCAGTTCTTC; CDR3: CASSDGLNEQFF; size: .; J: TRBJ2-1; D: .; V: TRBV27
DNA: TGTGCCAGCAGTTCAAACTCCGGGACCTACGAGCAGTACTTC; CDR3: CASSSNSGTYEQYF; size: .; J: TRBJ2-7; D: .; V: TRBV27
DNA: TGTGCCAGCAGCTTGCAACTAGCGGGGGCAGAGACCCAGTACTTC; CDR3: CASSLQLAGAETQYF; size: .; J: TRBJ2-5; D: TRBD2; V: TRBV7-2
DNA: TGTGCCAGCAGACGGACAGGGGCTGGGGCTTTCTTT; CDR3: CASRRTGAGAFF; size: .; J: TRBJ1-1; D: TRBD1; V: TRBV5-8
DNA: TGTGCCAGCACCTCGGGGGTTAACTATGGCTACACCTTC; CDR3: CASTSGVNYGYTF; size: medium-sized; J: TRBJ1-2; D: .; V: TRBV5-4
DNA: TGTGCCAGTAGTGCTGGGACAGGGTTCGGCTATGGCTACACCTTC; CDR3: CASSAGTGFGYGYTF; size: .; J: TRBJ1-2; D: TRBD1; V: TRBV19
DNA: TGTGCCTGGAGCCAGATGGGCGATCAGCCCCAGCATTTT; CDR3: CAWSQMGDQPQHF; size: .; J: TRBJ1-5; D: .; V: TRBV30
DNA: TGTGCCAGCAGCCAAGATGAGGGCGGGGGGGCCAAAAACATTCAGTACTTC; CDR3: CASSQDEGGGAKNIQYF; size: .; J: TRBJ2-4; D: TRBD2; V: TRBV4-2
DNA: TGTGCCAGCACACCCGGGACAGGGAAAGGGCAGCCCCAGCATTTT; CDR3: CASTPGTGKGQPQHF; size: .; J: TRBJ1-5; D: TRBD1; V: TRBV19
DNA: TGTGCCAGCAGTTTGGGGACAGGGCCTTACAATGAGCAGTTCTTC; CDR3: CASSLGTGPYNEQFF; size: .; J: TRBJ2-1; D: TRBD1; V: TRBV27
DNA: TGTGCCAGCAGCTTAGCAGGGGCCGGGGAGCTGTTTTTT; CDR3: CASSLAGAGELFF; size: .; J: TRBJ2-2; D: .; V: TRBV7-9
DNA: TGCGCCAGCAGCCAAGAGCCCCAGGGAAGGGGGGTCCGGGGGGTAAGTCAAGCTTTCTTT; CDR3: CASSQEPQGRGVRGVSQAFF; size: .; J: TRBJ1-1; D: .; V: TRBV4-1
DNA: TGTGCCAGCAGCTTAACCGGGACAGGGGCTCAGCCCCAGCATTTT; CDR3: CASSLTGTGAQPQHF; size: .; J: TRBJ1-5; D: TRBD1; V: TRBV5-5
DNA: TGTGCCAGCAGTGAAGGTAGCGGGGGGGCCCCGCAGTACTTC; CDR3: CASSEGSGGAPQYF; size: .; J: TRBJ2-7; D: TRBD2; V: TRBV2
DNA: TGTGCCAGCAGCCTCCACTGGGCAGGGGGATACGAGCAGTACTTC; CDR3: CASSLHWAGGYEQYF; size: .; J: TRBJ2-7; D: TRBD1; V: TRBV28
DNA: TGTGCCAGCGGGAGCAGCGAAAACTATGGCTACACCTTC; CDR3: CASGSSENYGYTF; size: .; J: TRBJ1-2; D: .; V: TRBV5-8
DNA: TGTGCCAGCAGCTTAGTTGCAGGAGGAAACACCATATATTTT; CDR3: CASSLVAGGNTIYF; size: .; J: TRBJ1-3; D: .; V: TRBV7-2
DNA: TGTGCCAGCAAGACAGACCTATCTAACTATGGCTACACCTTC; CDR3: CASKTDLSNYGYTF; size: .; J: TRBJ1-2; D: .; V: TRBV6-1
DNA: TGTGCCAGCAGTCTGACAGGAGGCAATCAGCCCCAGCATTTT; CDR3: CASSLTGGNQPQHF; size: .; J: TRBJ1-5; D: .; V: TRBV2
DNA: TGCAGTGCTACCTCTTTTGATGAGCAGTTCTTC; CDR3: CSATSFDEQFF; size: .; J: TRBJ2-1; D: .; V: TRBV20-1
DNA: TGTGCCAGCAGCTTGACAGGGGAATTGGGTTCACCCCTCCACTTT; CDR3: CASSLTGELGSPLHF; size: .; J: TRBJ1-6; D: TRBD1; V: TRBV5-5
DNA: TGTGCCAGCAGCTTATGGACAGGGAAACCCTACGAGCAGTACTTC; CDR3: CASSLWTGKPYEQYF; size: .; J: TRBJ2-7; D: TRBD1; V: TRBV4-2
DNA: TGTGCCAGCAGTGAAGGGACAGGGAACACAGATACGCAGTATTTT; CDR3: CASSEGTGNTDTQYF; size: .; J: TRBJ2-3; D: TRBD1; V: TRBV2
DNA: TGTGCCAGCAGCATTCGGGAGACCTACACCGGGGAGCTGTTTTTT; CDR3: CASSIRETYTGELFF; size: .; J: TRBJ2-2; D: .; V: TRBV7-9
DNA: TGCGCCAGCAGCCTCAGGGGCCTGGAGCAGTACTTC; CDR3: CASSLRGLEQYF; size: .; J: TRBJ2-5; D: .; V: TRBV5-1
DNA: TGCGCCAGCAGCTACCGGGACAGCGGCCCCGTTATCCAAGAGACCCAGTACTTC; CDR3: CASSYRDSGPVIQETQYF; size: .; J: TRBJ2-5; D: TRBD1; V: TRBV5-1
DNA: TGTGCCAGCAGCCATCGTCCGGGGGGCCTCTCCTACGAGCAGTACTTC; CDR3: CASSHRPGGLSYEQYF; size: few; J: TRBJ2-7; D: .; V: TRBV7-2
DNA: TGTGCCAGCTCACCACAACCCCAGGGGGCTAACTATGGCTACACCTTC; CDR3: CASSPQPQGANYGYTF; size: .; J: TRBJ1-2; D: TRBD1; V: TRBV18
DNA: TGTGCCAGTAGTATAGGTAGCTCCTACAATGAGCAGTTCTTC; CDR3: CASSIGSSYNEQFF; size: few; J: TRBJ2-1; D: .; V: TRBV19
DNA: TGTGCCACCAGCACTTTGACAGCTAATCAGCCCCAGCATTTT; CDR3: CATSTLTANQPQHF; size: few; J: TRBJ1-5; D: .; V: TRBV15
DNA: TGTGCCAGCATCCCCAGGGCTCCTAATTCACCCCTCCACTTT; CDR3: CASIPRAPNSPLHF; size: .; J: TRBJ1-6; D: .; V: TRBV6-5
DNA: TGTGCCAGCTCTTTAGCGGGGGGATCAGATACGCAGTATTTT; CDR3: CASSLAGGSDTQYF; size: once; J: TRBJ2-3; D: TRBD2; V: TRBV6-6
DNA: TGCGCCAGCAGCCATCCTACTAGCGCATACGAGCAGTACTTC; CDR3: CASSHPTSAYEQYF; size: .; J: TRBJ2-7; D: TRBD2; V: TRBV4-1
DNA: TGCGCCAGCAGCCAAAACGACTTACAGGGTGCTGGAAACACCATATATTTT; CDR3: CASSQNDLQGAGNTIYF; size: .; J: TRBJ1-3; D: .; V: TRBV4-1
DNA: TGTGCCAGCAGCCAAGACTCGGTTTGGGCGGGGGGGCAGAATGAGCAGTTCTTC; CDR3: CASSQDSVWAGGQNEQFF; size: .; J: TRBJ2-1; D: TRBD2; V: TRBV4-2
DNA: TGCAGTGCTAGACTCCCGGAGACCCAGTACTTC; CDR3: CSARLPETQYF; size: .; J: TRBJ2-5; D: .; V: TRBV20-1
DNA: TGTGCCAGCAGCCCGACAGGGTCTTTAGGAGAGACCCAGTACTTC; CDR3: CASSPTGSLGETQYF; size: .; J: TRBJ2-5; D: TRBD1; V: TRBV14
DNA: TGCGCCAGCAGCGCAGGGCGTGGCGCCGGGGAGCTGTTTTTT; CDR3: CASSAGRGAGELFF; size: .; J: TRBJ2-2; D: .; V: TRBV4-1
DNA: TGTGCCAGCAGCTTAGGAGCGGGGGGGCCGAATGAGCAGTTCTTC; CDR3: CASSLGAGGPNEQFF; size: .; J: TRBJ2-1; D: TRBD2; V: TRBV7-7
DNA: TGCGCCAGCAGCTTGGTTACGGGCACTGAAGCTTTCTTT; CDR3: CASSLVTGTEAFF; size: .; J: TRBJ1-1; D: .; V: TRBV5-1
DNA: TGTGCCAGCGGAAGACAGATCACCGGGGAGCTGTTTTTT; CDR3: CASGRQITGELFF; size: .; J: TRBJ2-2; D: .; V: TRBV27
DNA: TGTGCCAGCAGGCGGGGAGTCGGAGAGCAGTACTTC; CDR3: CASRRGVGEQYF; size: .; J: TRBJ2-7; D: .; V: TRBV6-5
DNA: TGTGCCAGCAGCTTGGGAACACCAACGCAGTATTTT; CDR3: CASSLGTPTQYF; size: .; J: TRBJ2-3; D: .; V: TRBV5-4